A selection of T cell receptor beta chains follows, all from one sample in a study of PD-1 blockade in classical Hodgkin lymphoma. Using immunoSEQ multiplex PCR, the repertoire was profiled, and TCRdb retains in-frame clones only, with some absent. This sample has around 58,000 clones, with 90% found just once. This sample comprised peripheral blood mononuclear cells (PBMCs), obtained at baseline. All receptors come from a human donor with classical Hodgkin lymphoma. Both conserved end residues are part of each CDR3. D genes are given only for firm matches. Size is omitted from some rows. Given values are once, few, many or a class for expanded clones.

abundance,j_gene,d_gene,v_gene,CDR3nt,CDR3aa
NA,TRBJ2-1,TRBD2,TRBV29-1,TGCAGCGTTGGTGGGACTAGCGGGCATTACAATGAGCAGTTCTTC,CSVGGTSGHYNEQFF
NA,TRBJ2-2,TRBD1,TRBV5-1,TGCGCCAGCAGCTTGGGACAGGGGGCGGGCACCGGGGAGCTGTTTTTT,CASSLGQGAGTGELFF
NA,TRBJ2-7,TRBD1,TRBV5-4,TGTGCCAGCAGCTCACCGGGACAGGGTGTACACGAGCAGTACTTC,CASSSPGQGVHEQYF
NA,TRBJ2-1,NA,TRBV5-1,TGCGCCAGCAGCTTGACAGGGAATGAGCAGTTCTTC,CASSLTGNEQFF
NA,TRBJ2-7,NA,TRBV5-1,TGCGCCAGCAGCTCGCCTCCAGGGGCCCCCTACGAGCAGTACTTC,CASSSPPGAPYEQYF
NA,TRBJ1-5,NA,TRBV5-1,TGCGCCAGCAGCTTGGAGGGGGGCCAGCCCCAGCATTTT,CASSLEGGQPQHF
NA,TRBJ2-5,TRBD2,TRBV5-1,TGCGCCAGCAGCCCCCCTGTATGGGGGGGAGGGGCCCAGTACTTC,CASSPPVWGGGAQYF
NA,TRBJ2-7,NA,TRBV7-6,TGTGCCAGCAGCCCAGTCCTTCTCGGGACAACAGTCAACTACGAGCAGTACTTC,CASSPVLLGTTVNYEQYF
NA,TRBJ2-1,NA,TRBV6-1,TGTGCCAGCAGTGAAGGCAAAGCGTCACAGTTCTTC,CASSEGKASQFF
few,TRBJ2-7,TRBD1,TRBV29-1,TGCAGCGTCTGGGACAGGCCCTACGAGCAGTACTTC,CSVWDRPYEQYF
few,TRBJ1-2,NA,TRBV28,TGTGCCAGCAGTTTGAGACAGAGGAGTTCCTATGGCTACACCTTC,CASSLRQRSSYGYTF
NA,TRBJ1-6,TRBD1,TRBV2,TGTGCCAGCAGTTCCTACAGGGGAAATTCACCCCTCCACTTT,CASSSYRGNSPLHF
NA,TRBJ2-1,TRBD2,TRBV10-3,TGTGCCGCTACGACGACTAGCGGGGTCGCCAATGAGCAGTTCTTC,CAATTTSGVANEQFF
NA,TRBJ1-1,NA,TRBV25-1,TGTGCCAGCAGTGACCTTTTGCGGGAGGGGATTGGGAACACTGAAGCTTTCTTT,CASSDLLREGIGNTEAFF
NA,TRBJ1-1,NA,TRBV5-4,TGTGCCAGCAGCTTAAACAGCGACACTGAAGCTTTCTTT,CASSLNSDTEAFF
NA,TRBJ2-3,NA,TRBV6-5,TGTGCCAGCAGTTACTCGAACAGGGCCCCAGATACGCAGTATTTT,CASSYSNRAPDTQYF
NA,TRBJ2-7,NA,TRBV10-3,TGTGCCATCAGTGAGATAACCGGGGGCGAGCAGTACTTC,CAISEITGGEQYF
NA,TRBJ1-5,NA,TRBV19,TGTGCCAGTAGTATTGGGGGCGACGGTCAGCCCCAGCATTTT,CASSIGGDGQPQHF
NA,TRBJ1-1,TRBD1,TRBV5-1,TGCGCCAGCAGCTTGGATAGGGGGCTAACTGAAGCTTTCTTT,CASSLDRGLTEAFF
NA,TRBJ1-2,TRBD1,TRBV9,TGTGCCAGCAGCGTCTTCCGGGACAGGGCGTATGGCTACACCTTC,CASSVFRDRAYGYTF
NA,TRBJ2-7,NA,TRBV7-6,TGTGCCAGCAGCTTAGGGGCCGGGCCTCACTCCTACGAGCAGTACTTC,CASSLGAGPHSYEQYF
NA,TRBJ2-1,NA,TRBV5-6,TGTGCCAGCAGCTTGAGGGGTGGGGGTCCCCGATACAATGAGCAGTTCTTC,CASSLRGGGPRYNEQFF
NA,TRBJ2-7,NA,TRBV7-9,TGTGCCAGCAGCTCCGGACAGAGCGCCTACGAGCAGTACTTC,CASSSGQSAYEQYF
NA,TRBJ2-1,NA,TRBV5-6,TGTGCCAGCAGCTTCCAATCCCGGGTAGACCAGTACAATGAGCAGTTCTTC,CASSFQSRVDQYNEQFF
NA,TRBJ1-4,NA,TRBV5-5,TGTGCCAGCAGCCATTTTTCCGGGGTTCCAAATGAAAAACTGTTTTTT,CASSHFSGVPNEKLFF
once,TRBJ2-7,TRBD1,TRBV5-4,TGTGCCAGCAGCTTCGGGAGAGGGACAGGGTCCTACGAGCAGTACTTC,CASSFGRGTGSYEQYF
NA,TRBJ2-3,TRBD2,TRBV4-2,TGTGCCACCGGGACTAGCTCACCGGATACGCAGTATTTT,CATGTSSPDTQYF
NA,TRBJ2-7,NA,TRBV6-6,TGTGCCAGCAGTTTTGGACCGTACGAGCAGTACTTC,CASSFGPYEQYF
few,TRBJ2-2,TRBD2,TRBV5-4,TGTGCCAGCAGCTTGGCCATCGGACTAGCGGGACCTAACACCGGGGAGCTGTTTTTT,CASSLAIGLAGPNTGELFF
NA,TRBJ2-2,NA,TRBV5-4,TGTGCCAGCAGCTTGACTCAGTCTTCTGTCGGGGAGCTGTTTTTT,CASSLTQSSVGELFF
few,TRBJ2-7,NA,TRBV28,TGTGCCAGCAGTTTATGGGACCAAAGCTCCTACGAGCAGTACTTC,CASSLWDQSSYEQYF
NA,TRBJ2-3,NA,TRBV9,TGTGCCAGCAGCGTAGTGGCTACAGATACGCAGTATTTT,CASSVVATDTQYF
NA,TRBJ1-6,NA,TRBV19,TGTGCCAGTAGTATAGATCTGCAGAATTCACCCCTCCACTTT,CASSIDLQNSPLHF
NA,TRBJ2-1,NA,TRBV18,TGTGCCAGCTCACCACCGATGACTAGAAACAATGAGCAGTTCTTC,CASSPPMTRNNEQFF
few,TRBJ1-6,NA,TRBV10-2,TGCGCCAGCAGTGGGACGGACATGGGAAGGCCCAGCTTT,CASSGTDMGRPSF
NA,TRBJ1-6,NA,TRBV13,TGTGCCAGCAGTCAGACCCGTAATTCACCCCTCCACTTT,CASSQTRNSPLHF
NA,TRBJ1-6,NA,TRBV5-7,TGTGCCAGCAGCTCTGAGCGGGGAACGGCCTATAATTCACCCCTCCACTTT,CASSSERGTAYNSPLHF
NA,TRBJ2-1,TRBD2,TRBV14,TGTGCCAGCAGCCAAATGCGTGGGCCAGCGGGGGCCAATGAGCAGTTCTTC,CASSQMRGPAGANEQFF
NA,TRBJ2-1,TRBD2,TRBV28,TGTGCCAGCAGTTACGGAGCGGGAGTAGGGCTTAATGAGCAGTTCTTC,CASSYGAGVGLNEQFF
NA,TRBJ2-5,NA,TRBV20-1,TGCAGTGCTGTAAGAGAGACCCAGTACTTC,CSAVRETQYF
NA,TRBJ1-2,NA,TRBV6-6,TGTGCCAGCACCGGGGATCAGGGTCGTGGCTACACCTTC,CASTGDQGRGYTF
NA,TRBJ2-7,TRBD2,TRBV13,TGTGCCAGCAGCCCCCGGACTAGCGGGATTGTCTACGAGCAGTACTTC,CASSPRTSGIVYEQYF